The entry below describes one TCR beta chain. No antigen is known for it. Base qualities are not recorded, but no much larger clone differs from it by a single base. These data come from a study of cytomegalovirus exposure and HLA in healthy donors (dated by TCRdb to 2017 to 2019). With respect to the entire study: In an earlier analysis of under 750 of the donors, approximately 260 Gb of sequence data and 100 million or so unique TCR beta sequences from about 190 million T cells were reported. An early release that covered about 600 HLA-typed donors contained approximately 320 gigabases of sequencing data and 75 million to 100 million unique TCR sequences. Of the 300 to 400 genotyped donors, around 81% fell in the genetic ancestry cluster associated with self-reported Caucasian donors. The study aimed to test whether signatures of past pathogen exposure could be identified by cataloging public T cell receptors. The T cell repertoires of 666 subjects were profiled by immunosequencing and related to cytomegalovirus serostatus. Besides the first cohort of around 700 subjects, a separate validation cohort made up of about 120 different subjects was used. To predict cytomegalovirus infection status, the study brought together high-throughput TCR immunosequencing, statistical association of individual TCRs with disease status, and machine learning. In a later analysis, previously published TCR beta repertoires from about 670 donors were re-analyzed and high-resolution HLA genotyping was added so that TCR occurrence patterns could be studied. In the later analysis, no new phenotypic data were used to find candidate immune exposures; instead, reliance was placed on TCR beta sequences and their occurrence across donors. In an earlier analysis of 587 of the donors, high-throughput TCR beta sequencing was used to judge whether each TCR beta V gene segment behaved as functional or pseudogenic. Donor age, sex, ethnicity and CMV serostatus were collected together with the repertoire data. Genome-wide SNP genotypes for about 65% of the roughly 670 donors were used in a later genetic analysis, which treated that subset as a discovery cohort. Every repertoire in the discovery cohort had been generated on one and the same sequencing platform. Both class I and class II loci were covered by HLA typing, at four-digit resolution. Typing coverage differed by locus: A, B, C, DRB1 and DQB1 were typed in roughly 620-630 donors, DQA1 in about 560, DPA1 in around 600, and DPB1 in around 440. Because of strong linkage in the cohort, roughly five DR-DQ haplotypes were treated as single units for association and clustering. Among some 400 genotyped donors of the cohort, an average of about 240,000 unique TCR beta nucleotide sequences were sequenced per donor, 15% to 20% of them non-productive.

The cohort was made up of approximately 670 healthy bone marrow donors. At the time of sampling, every cohort member was nominally healthy, though immune exposures that went unrecorded were likely present. The donor was CMV seronegative and belonged to the group of approximately 320 seronegative cohort members. A peripheral blood sample was collected from each donor, and TCR beta sequencing was performed on peripheral blood mononuclear cells. Genomic DNA extraction from the blood cell samples was performed with the Qiagen DNeasy Blood Extraction Kit. What the study reported, not specific to this receptor: A total of 150 or so TCR beta chains were listed by the study as associated with cytomegalovirus. According to a later analysis, parvovirus B19, influenza, CMV and Epstein-Barr virus appeared linked to several top co-occurrence clusters. Compared with the roughly 710-donor mean, donors in an Asian-associated ancestry cluster had fewer N-insertions in productive TCRs, according to a later genetic analysis. The only immune exposure information available for the cohort was CMV serostatus. About 15 rarely observed V segments, including chromosome 9 orphons, were excluded from the earlier analysis of about 610 of the donors because counts were too low. Linkage disequilibrium might explain the correlated functional status among segregating V segments, but an unknown experimental factor could not be ruled out. Three of the identified cytomegalovirus-associated TCR beta chains were confirmed in vitro to be specific for cytomegalovirus antigens. When HLA alleles, especially DR and DQ, strongly co-occurred, TCR associations were difficult to assign to individual alleles. Specific HLA alleles were associated with 15,000 to 20,000 TCR beta sequences at a false discovery rate of 0.05 in a later analysis. Cytomegalovirus status was reported to be diagnosed by the classifier with high specificity and sensitivity in both the original and validation cohorts. An earlier analysis of 450 to 750 of the donors showed that most TCR beta V segments appeared in productive rearrangements either about 90% or about 30% of the time, which broadly matched IMGT annotations. A group of highly shared sequence variants was considered likely to be a technical artifact of the sequencing pipeline. The cohort was sequenced for TCR beta chains only, and without alpha or paired-chain data the features that could be detected were limited. Presence/absence analyses assumed roughly uniform sequencing depth across donors, an assumption that may not hold. Because the 87-base-pair reads could not distinguish some IMGT-functional V segments, including TRBV6-2 and TRBV6-3, those segments were excluded. Most TCR sequences were observed very rarely across donors, whereas some public TCRs were present in many individuals. Compared with equally common non-associated chains, HLA-associated TCR beta chains in a later analysis were more clonally expanded and had lower generation probabilities. A further reported finding was that TCR beta sequences accurately predicted the HLA-A and HLA-B alleles for most subjects in the first cohort. The authors suggested that the approach could potentially be generalized to other disease states and immunological phenotypes. According to a later analysis, most CMV-associated TCR beta chains appeared to be HLA-restricted, and the HLA associations seemed to be driven largely by CMV exposure. V-gene and J-gene trimming of TCR beta chains was associated with a missense DCLRE1C variant in a later genetic analysis, and the association was replicated in an independent cohort. In a later analysis, the rate of TCR association differed among HLA loci, with DRB1 alleles having the most associated TCRs and HLA-C alleles having the fewest. Because HLA typing was unavailable for some donors at each locus, only the typed subset was used in association tests.

To prepare the library, the immunoSEQ multiplex PCR assay was applied. A mixture of 60 forward primers for TCR Vbeta segments and 13 reverse primers for TCR Jbeta segments was used in the multiplex PCR. A multiplex PCR assay on genomic DNA amplified the CDR3 region of rearranged TCR beta genes. The Illumina HiSeq System was used to sequence the amplified TCR beta libraries as 87-base-pair reads. The source study handled its data this way. A later analysis tallied 75 million to 85 million unique TCR beta chains across the 660 or so repertoires, and some 12 million of those chains were shared by two or more donors. A nearest-neighbor algorithm error-corrected the raw reads and collapsed the reads into unique sequences, merging closely related sequences to remove PCR and sequencing errors. To assign V, D and J gene segments, CDR3 sequences were aligned to IMGT reference sequences. For a sequence to be retained, a match of at least six nucleotides to both a V gene segment and a J gene segment was required. Rearrangements were called productive when the CDR3 lacked stop codons and stayed in frame with V and J; all others were non-productive. Following IMGT convention, CDR3 was defined as the stretch from the second conserved V-encoded cysteine up to the conserved J-encoded phenylalanine. The earlier analysis of about 560 of the donors excluded any sequence lacking an unambiguous match to a single V gene segment. In an earlier analysis of several hundred of the donors, V segments were called functional above 56.7% productive rearrangements and were called segregating when the between-donor standard deviation exceeded 5%. A statistical classification framework was developed to diagnose cytomegalovirus status using the catalog of TCR beta chain sequences. A later analysis assigned V and J genes by comparing TCR nucleotide sequences with IMGT/GENE-DB human TR gene sequences. The TCRdist pipeline was used in a later analysis to assign CDR3 sequences and most-parsimonious VDJ recombination scenarios. In a later analysis, each TCR beta chain was defined by its CDR3 amino acid sequence together with its V-gene family, and reads lacking a unique V-gene family were excluded. As a way to deal with suspected cross-contamination and a sequencing artifact, a later analysis dropped under 600 nucleotide sequences that were highly shared and had low generation probability. For each public chain, a later analysis derived a clonal expansion index from normalized ranks of inferred template counts within each repertoire. Generation probabilities in a later analysis came from a VDJ recombination model fitted to out-of-frame rearrangements, and those results were checked against IGoR. Hypergeometric tests were used in a later analysis to score TCR-TCR, TCR-HLA and TCR-CMV co-occurrence, with a repertoire-size bias correction applied to the TCR pairs. A later analysis estimated false discovery rates by permuting HLA or CMV assignments 20 times. In a later analysis, co-occurring TCRs were grouped with DBSCAN, and TCRdist sequence similarity was added when clustering was performed within HLA-allele-positive subsets. For co-occurrence clustering, repertoires with fewer than 30,000 or more than 120,000 public chains were excluded, along with a handful of repertoires with anomalous nucleotide sharing. TCRdb retrieved this table from immuneACCESS and kept in-frame rearrangements only. Not all clones are present; in checked studies, unresolved V genes account for under half, and no reason is known for the remainder. V, J and clone size reflect that table, while D and trimming were determined from the DNA. In this sample the table shows about 160,000 clones, around 76% of which occur a single time. Roughly 1.9% of the sample is held by the ten biggest clonotypes.

The CDR3 sequence holds 16 residues, the cysteine and phenylalanine included. CDR3 DNA is the only sequence kept; it has 48 bases, read in frame from the first base. The germline V gene specifies MNHEY as CDR1 and SVGAGI as CDR2. This sequence was found in a female donor in good health and CMV-seronegative. The sequenced material came from PBMCs. Recombination linked TRBV6-5 to TRBJ2-5; TRBD2 matches 10 bases in the middle. The J call may be faulty, since TRBJ2-7 better matches the DNA end. The sequenced DNA is TGTGCCAGCAGTTACTCGGCGGCTAGCGGGAGCTACGAGCAGTACTTC. Its protein reads: CASSYSAASGSYEQYF.